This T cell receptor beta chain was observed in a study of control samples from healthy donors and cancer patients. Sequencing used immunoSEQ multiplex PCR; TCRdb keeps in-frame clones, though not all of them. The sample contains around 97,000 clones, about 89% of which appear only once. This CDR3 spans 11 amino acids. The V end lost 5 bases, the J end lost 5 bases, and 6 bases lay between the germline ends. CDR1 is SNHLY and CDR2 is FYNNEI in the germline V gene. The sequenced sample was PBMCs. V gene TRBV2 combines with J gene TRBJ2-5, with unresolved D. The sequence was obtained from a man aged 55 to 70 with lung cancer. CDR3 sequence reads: CASSPRETQYF. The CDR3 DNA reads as TGTGCCAGCAGTCCGAGGGAGACCCAGTACTTC.